This paragraph reports one TCR beta chain. Its antigen remains undetermined. No base quality values were provided; no much bigger clone lies one nucleotide off. The germline V gene (reference sequence) sets CDR1 to SGHAT and CDR2 to FQDESV. After removal of 0 bases from V and 7 bases from J, the junction retains 8 bases not matched to a gene. The CDR3, from cysteine to phenylalanine, totals 17 residues. The CDR3 DNA has 51 bases and is translated from base 1. This sample was taken from a study of T cell changes during pregnancy in multiple sclerosis (dated by TCRdb to between 2018 and 2021). In terms of the full investigation: The study examined how the T cell repertoire changed over the course of pregnancy in women with multiple sclerosis.

Library creation used the immunoSEQ multiplex PCR assay. As stored in TCRdb, this immuneACCESS dataset retains in-frame rearrangements with V and J assigned. A fraction of the clones does not appear; measured against another copy, unresolved V genes explain less than half of the discrepancy, and the remainder lacks a known reason. Within this sample are over 60,000 clones, with 90% to 95% of them counted one time only. The ten largest account for more than 0.9% of the sample. This receptor chain uses TRBV11-1 and TRBJ2-1; 11 central bases correspond to TRBD2. The clonotype originates from a female donor with multiple sclerosis, enrolled in a pregnancy study. The starting material was peripheral blood, obtained in the first trimester of pregnancy. The CDR3 has the sequence CASSLAAALAGVNEQFF. The DNA is as follows: TGTGCCAGCAGCTTAGCGGCCGCACTAGCGGGAGTTAATGAGCAGTTCTTC.